Listed below are T cell receptor beta chains from one sample, sequenced in a study of vaccination effects on CD4 cells after COVID-19. Clones were read by immunoSEQ multiplex PCR, and TCRdb kept only the in-frame ones, dropping some. This sample yields tens of thousands of clones, of which over 70% are seen a single time; approximately 40% belongs to the top ten. Their specific antigens are unknown. This material consisted of CD4+ T cells from PBMCs cultured with a peptide pool, taken before COVID-19 vaccination. These receptors came from a human donor who had a prior SARS-CoV-2 infection. The CDR3 runs from the conserved cysteine through the conserved F or W. The D gene is left open where the match is weak. Where a row states a size, it is once, few, many or the class of an expanded clone; other rows omit it.

>TRBJ2-7|.|TRBD2|TRBV19
CASRCSGKVKGEQYF
TGTGCCAGTAGATGTAGCGGGAAGGTTAAGGGCGAGCAGTACTTC
>TRBJ2-4|once|TRBD2|TRBV19
CASAKRGALLAKNIQYF
TGTGCCAGTGCTAAGCGGGGGGCATTACTAGCCAAAAACATTCAGTACTTC
>TRBJ2-7|few|TRBD2|TRBV5-1
CASSLGRLAASYEQYF
TGCGCCAGCAGCTTGGGGCGACTAGCGGCCTCCTACGAGCAGTACTTC
>TRBJ1-5|.|.|TRBV7-9
CASSLTYNQPQHF
TGTGCCAGCAGCTTAACTTACAATCAGCCCCAGCATTTT
>TRBJ2-6|.|TRBD1|TRBV5-1
CASSRGQGSGANVLTF
TGCGCCAGCAGCCGCGGACAGGGGTCTGGGGCCAACGTCCTGACTTTC
>TRBJ2-7|.|.|TRBV18
CASSQRGSAYEQYF
TGTGCCAGCTCACAGAGGGGAAGTGCCTACGAGCAGTACTTC
>TRBJ2-3|.|.|TRBV5-8
CASSFRAGSDTQYF
TGTGCCAGCAGCTTCCGGGCGGGGTCAGATACGCAGTATTTT
>TRBJ1-1|.|.|TRBV5-1
CASSPLTGNTEAFF
TGCGCCAGCAGCCCCTTGACCGGGAACACTGAAGCTTTCTTT
>TRBJ2-3|.|TRBD2|TRBV9
CASSVVTSGRGTDTQYF
TGTGCCAGCAGCGTAGTTACTAGCGGGAGGGGCACAGATACGCAGTATTTT
>TRBJ2-1|few|.|TRBV4-1
CASSRGGRAGENEQFF
TGCGCCAGCAGCCGAGGGGGGCGGGCGGGAGAAAATGAGCAGTTCTTC
>TRBJ2-7|.|TRBD1|TRBV10-3
CAISDTDRSHEQYF
TGTGCCATCAGTGATACGGACAGGTCACACGAGCAGTACTTC
>TRBJ2-7|.|TRBD1|TRBV18
CASSPLGTGASYEQYF
TGTGCCAGCTCGCCACTCGGGACAGGGGCCTCCTACGAGCAGTACTTC
>TRBJ2-5|once|.|TRBV7-6
CASSYDGEETQYF
TGTGCCAGCAGCTATGACGGCGAAGAGACCCAGTACTTC
>TRBJ1-1|few|.|TRBV7-3
CASSLTGQTEAFF
TGTGCCAGCAGCTTAACAGGACAGACAGAAGCTTTCTTT
>TRBJ2-5|.|.|TRBV11-3
CASSGEGGRETQYF
TGTGCCAGCAGCGGGGAAGGGGGGAGGGAGACCCAGTACTTC
>TRBJ2-3|.|.|TRBV19
CASAGTQADTQYF
TGTGCCAGTGCCGGGACACAGGCGGATACGCAGTATTTT
>TRBJ2-2|few|TRBD1|TRBV24-1
CATSGLPRTGGAGELFF
TGTGCCACCAGTGGTTTACCCCGGACAGGGGGGGCCGGGGAGCTGTTTTTT
>TRBJ1-1|.|.|TRBV6-5
CASSPRSTNTEAFF
TGTGCCAGCAGCCCGCGGTCCACAAACACTGAAGCTTTCTTT
>TRBJ2-5|.|.|TRBV18
CASSPTSYPETQYF
TGTGCCAGCTCGCCCACTAGTTATCCGGAGACCCAGTACTTC
>TRBJ2-7|few|.|TRBV2
CASSKNRDGFPKYF
TGTGCCAGCAGTAAAAACCGGGACGGCTTTCCCAAGTACTTC
>TRBJ2-1|once|TRBD2|TRBV30
CAWSPPGLAGSEQFF
TGTGCCTGGAGTCCCCCGGGACTAGCGGGAAGTGAGCAGTTCTTC
>TRBJ2-7|.|.|TRBV9
CASGRDFKAYEQYF
TGTGCCAGCGGCCGGGACTTTAAAGCCTACGAGCAGTACTTC